The rows below give T cell receptor beta chains drawn from one sample of a study of memory CD4+ T cells and cytomegalovirus serostatus. Using immunoSEQ multiplex PCR, the repertoire was profiled, and TCRdb retains in-frame clones only, with some absent. The profile shows tens of thousands of clones, 82% of them singletons. Sequencing used memory CD4+ T cells from blood. These receptors were obtained from an adult in good health and CMV-seronegative. CDR3s include the opening cysteine and the closing phenylalanine or tryptophan. The D gene is left open where the match is weak. Clone size is stated in some rows and not others, as once, few, many or a class when expanded.

.	TRBV10-3	TRBJ2-1	.	TGTGCCATCAGTAAGTTAGGGAACAATGAGCAGTTCTTC	CAISKLGNNEQFF
.	TRBV4-1	TRBJ2-1	.	TGCGCCAGCAGCCATCCCAGCACTCATGAGCAGTTCTTC	CASSHPSTHEQFF
.	TRBV19	TRBJ1-1	.	TGTGCCAGTAGGTTGGACTCCCGATGGGACACTGAAGCTTTCTTT	CASRLDSRWDTEAFF
.	TRBV5-6	TRBJ2-3	TRBD1	TGTGCCAGCAGCCAGAGATCGACAGGGGGCGCAGATACGCAGTATTTT	CASSQRSTGGADTQYF
.	TRBV30	TRBJ1-6	TRBD1	TGTGCCTGGAGTGGAGAGGGACAGGGTCGTTCACCCCTCCACTTT	CAWSGEGQGRSPLHF
.	TRBV9	TRBJ2-5	.	TGTGCCAGCAGCGTAGGCCCTCACGGGGAGACCCAGTACTTC	CASSVGPHGETQYF
.	TRBV9	TRBJ2-2	.	TGTGCCAGCAGCCCAGGGACCGGACTCAACACCGGGGAGCTGTTTTTT	CASSPGTGLNTGELFF
.	TRBV28	TRBJ1-1	.	TGTGCCAGCAGTTTAAGGGGCACTGAAGCTTTCTTT	CASSLRGTEAFF
once	TRBV5-1	TRBJ2-7	.	TGCGCCAGCAGCTACCCTGAGCAGGGAGAATACGAGCAGTACTTC	CASSYPEQGEYEQYF
medium-sized	TRBV6-6	TRBJ1-1	TRBD1	TGTGCCAGCAGTTGGACAGGGAATGAAGCTTTCTTT	CASSWTGNEAFF
.	TRBV2	TRBJ1-2	.	TGTGCCAGCAGCGTCAGGCGCTACACCTTC	CASSVRRYTF
few	TRBV7-6	TRBJ1-5	TRBD1	TGTGCCAGCAGCTCTGGACAGGGGGGGAATCAGCCCCAGCATTTT	CASSSGQGGNQPQHF
.	TRBV5-4	TRBJ2-7	TRBD2	TGTGCCAGCAGCTCGAGCGGGAACTCCTACGAGCAGTACTTC	CASSSSGNSYEQYF
few	TRBV15	TRBJ1-2	TRBD1	TGTGCCACCAGCCGAGGACAGGGGGGCGATGGCTACACCTTC	CATSRGQGGDGYTF
.	TRBV20-1	TRBJ2-7	.	TGCAGTGCTAGGAAGGCAGGGGTGGATTACTTC	CSARKAGVDYF
few	TRBV6-5	TRBJ1-1	.	TGTGCCAGCAGTCGCCGGGACACTGAAGCTTTCTTT	CASSRRDTEAFF
few	TRBV28	TRBJ2-6	.	TGTGCCAGCAGAACGGGCAGATACTCTGGGGCCAACGTCCTGACTTTC	CASRTGRYSGANVLTF
few	TRBV7-8	TRBJ1-5	.	TGTGCCAGCACCCAGCGAGGCGAGGGTGGTGGCCAGCCCCAGCATTTT	CASTQRGEGGGQPQHF
.	TRBV30	TRBJ2-1	TRBD2	TGTGCCAAGGGCGGGGGGGCTTGGAATGAGCAGTTCTTC	CAKGGGAWNEQFF
.	TRBV11-2	TRBJ1-1	TRBD1	TGTGCCAGCAGGGACGAGGACAGGGCCGGGACTGAAGCTTTCTTT	CASRDEDRAGTEAFF
.	TRBV6-1	TRBJ1-3	.	TGTGCCAGCAGTGGCAACAGGGTTGGGGGAAACACCATATATTTT	CASSGNRVGGNTIYF
.	TRBV30	TRBJ1-1	.	TGTGCCTGGAAATTGAACACTGAAGCTTTCTTT	CAWKLNTEAFF
.	TRBV19	TRBJ2-7	TRBD1	TGTGCCAGTAGTAGACCGGGACAGGGCAACTACGAGCAGTACTTC	CASSRPGQGNYEQYF
.	TRBV5-4	TRBJ1-2	.	TGTGCCAGCAGCCTAGACAGTAAACTATGGAGCTACACCTTC	CASSLDSKLWSYTF
.	TRBV6-6	TRBJ1-6	.	TGTGCCGGTCGGGCCGGGAATAATTCACCCCTCCACTTT	CAGRAGNNSPLHF
.	TRBV28	TRBJ2-7	TRBD2	TGTGCCAGCAGTTTATCTAGCGGGGGGGCTGGCGAGCAGTACTTC	CASSLSSGGAGEQYF
once	TRBV28	TRBJ2-7	.	TGTGCCAGCAGTCAGTTGTACGAGCAGTACTTC	CASSQLYEQYF
.	TRBV7-2	TRBJ2-1	TRBD2	TGTGCCAGCAGCTTAGTAGGCAGCGGGGTCTACTACAATGAGCAGTTCTTC	CASSLVGSGVYYNEQFF
.	TRBV6-1	TRBJ2-1	.	TGTGCCAGCAGTGAGGGTCGGTTTGGGCAGTTCTTC	CASSEGRFGQFF
.	TRBV7-2	TRBJ2-3	TRBD2	TGTGCCAGCAGCTCTCGGGGGGGCCGGAGGGCAGATACGCAGTATTTT	CASSSRGGRRADTQYF
.	TRBV15	TRBJ1-2	.	TGTGCCACCAGCAGAGATAGGCAGGCCTATGGCTACACCTTC	CATSRDRQAYGYTF
.	TRBV9	TRBJ2-7	TRBD1	TGTGCCAGCAGCGAGAGAGCGGACAGGGGATTAGTCGAGCAGTACTTC	CASSERADRGLVEQYF
.	TRBV4-3	TRBJ1-6	.	TGCGCCAGCAGCCTCGACTACAGTCAGGGAATCAATTCACCCCTCCACTTT	CASSLDYSQGINSPLHF
.	TRBV2	TRBJ1-1	.	TGTGCCAGCAGTGAGAGGCCCACGGACACTGAAGCTTTCTTT	CASSERPTDTEAFF
.	TRBV7-3	TRBJ2-6	.	TGTGCCAGCAGTATGGGGCAAGGGGGGGGTTCTGGGGCCAACGTCCTGACTTTC	CASSMGQGGGSGANVLTF
.	TRBV4-2	TRBJ2-2	TRBD1	TGTGCCAGCAGCCAAGATTATCTCGGACAGGGACCACCCGGGGAGCTGTTTTTT	CASSQDYLGQGPPGELFF
.	TRBV18	TRBJ1-3	.	TGTGCCAGCTCGAACTCAAGGAGCGCTGGAAACACCATATATTTT	CASSNSRSAGNTIYF
.	TRBV6-5	TRBJ2-2	.	TGTGCCAGCAAACGTACCGGGGAGCTGTTTTTT	CASKRTGELFF
few	TRBV20-1	TRBJ1-1	.	TGCAGTGCTAGAGATCGGACTGAAGCTTTCTTT	CSARDRTEAFF
.	TRBV30	TRBJ1-2	TRBD1	TGTGCCTGGACAGGGGGGAACTATGGCTACACCTTC	CAWTGGNYGYTF
few	TRBV28	TRBJ1-1	.	TGTGCCAGCACTGTCCCTGAGAGGGCTGAAGCTTTCTTT	CASTVPERAEAFF
.	TRBV7-9	TRBJ1-2	.	TGTGCCAGCAGCCCCAGGGTCGGGGGCTACACCTTC	CASSPRVGGYTF
.	TRBV2	TRBJ1-2	TRBD1	TGTGCCAGGGGGGGGACAGGGGGCTGGTCTAACTATGGCTACACCTTC	CARGGTGGWSNYGYTF
.	TRBV6-4	TRBJ2-7	.	TGTGCCAGCAGTGACTCGGTCAGCACCTCCTACGAGCAGTACTTC	CASSDSVSTSYEQYF
.	TRBV19	TRBJ2-1	.	TGTGCCAGTAGTATTCAGCCCCGGTCCCCCTTGACGAGCTCCTACAATGAGCAGTTCTTC	CASSIQPRSPLTSSYNEQFF
.	TRBV29-1	TRBJ1-4	.	TGCAGCGTTTGGGACGGCGGTGGTGAAAAACTGTTTTTT	CSVWDGGGEKLFF
.	TRBV7-3	TRBJ1-2	TRBD1	TGTGCCAGCAGCCCCGGACAGGGGGCATCCCATGGCTACACCTTC	CASSPGQGASHGYTF
once	TRBV6-1	TRBJ1-1	.	TGTGCCAGCCTAAGCCCCTCCGGGAACACTGAAGCTTTCTTT	CASLSPSGNTEAFF
.	TRBV9	TRBJ1-2	TRBD1	TGTGCCAGCAGCCGCCGACAGGGGGTGGGCTATGGCTACACCTTC	CASSRRQGVGYGYTF
.	TRBV5-1	TRBJ2-1	TRBD2	TGCGCCAGCAGCTTGGTGGGCGGGGGGGCCGGTGAGCAGTTCTTC	CASSLVGGGAGEQFF
.	TRBV29-1	TRBJ1-4	.	TGCAGCGTACAGGGTTTAGGGGAAAAACTGTTTTTT	CSVQGLGEKLFF
once	TRBV2	TRBJ2-5	.	TGTGCCAGTTCACTCCAGGGGGAGACCCAGTACTTC	CASSLQGETQYF
once	TRBV27	TRBJ2-7	.	TGTGCCAGCAGTTCAACAGTTACCTCCTACGAGCAGTACTTC	CASSSTVTSYEQYF
few	TRBV5-6	TRBJ1-6	.	TGTGCCAGCAGCTATCGGACGGCCCCCACCCTCCACTTT	CASSYRTAPTLHF